A selection of T cell receptor beta chains follows, all from one sample in a study of identical twins. TCRdb reprocessed the 5' RACE reads via MiXCR and lists one record per CDR3 protein. The sample lists around 490,000 distinct CDR3 sequences; around an eighth were seen once. In addition, the sample was reused for a study of yellow fever vaccine responses in identical twins.

The sample was CD4+ T cells sorted from blood. The source is a woman aged 18-29 years in good health. Each CDR3 is given with its conserved first and last residue. Each record gives: J gene, V gene, clone size, D gene, CDR3 DNA, CDR3 protein. The D gene is left open where the match is weak. Clone size is not always given. Where it is, it says once, few, many or a class for expanded clones.

>TRBJ1-6|TRBV20-1|NA|TRBD1
TGCAGTGCTAGGGGACAGTCTTTTGGTTCACCCCTCCACTTT
CSARGQSFGSPLHF
>TRBJ2-4|TRBV15|many|TRBD1
TGTGCCACCAGCAGAGATGTCTGGGACAGGGAATTCGAGGACAAAAACATTCAGTACTTC
CATSRDVWDREFEDKNIQYF
>TRBJ1-2|TRBV28|many|NA
TGTGCCAGCAGTTTATGGGAGGACTATGGCTACACCTTC
CASSLWEDYGYTF
>TRBJ2-7|TRBV6-5|few|TRBD2
TGTGCCAGCAGTTACTCGGGTAGCGGGAGTAGGAACGAGCAGTACTTC
CASSYSGSGSRNEQYF
>TRBJ2-7|TRBV28|many|TRBD1
TGTGCCAGCAGTTCGGGGACAGGCCTGACCTACGAGCAGTACTTC
CASSSGTGLTYEQYF
>TRBJ2-3|TRBV7-8|NA|NA
TGTGCCAGCAGCTTAGGCGGCGTAACTTCCACAGATACGCAGTATTTT
CASSLGGVTSTDTQYF
>TRBJ2-7|TRBV11-2|few|NA
TGTGCCAGCAGCTTCGGTTACTCCTACGAGCAGTACTTC
CASSFGYSYEQYF
>TRBJ2-1|TRBV9|few|NA
TGTGCCAGCACCCCTCCTAACTCCTACAATGAGCAGTTCTTC
CASTPPNSYNEQFF
>TRBJ2-7|TRBV12-3/TRBV12-4|NA|NA
TGTGCCAGCAGTTTGCGACCTGAACCTAGCTTGTCCTACGAGCAGTACTTC
CASSLRPEPSLSYEQYF
>TRBJ2-6|TRBV2|few|NA
TGTGCCAGCAGTGAAGAAGGGAGGGGGGCCAACGTCCTGACTTTC
CASSEEGRGANVLTF
>TRBJ2-4|TRBV11-2|NA|NA
TGTGCCAGCAGCTTACCACCTAGGGGATTGGGGGGCAAAAACATTCAGTACTTC
CASSLPPRGLGGKNIQYF
>TRBJ2-1|TRBV6-5|once|TRBD2
TGTGCCAGCAGATTAGCGGGAGTCACTGAGCAGTTCTTC
CASRLAGVTEQFF
>TRBJ2-3|TRBV20-1|NA|NA
TGCAGTGCTAGAACTTCGGGGGCCGGGACAGATACGCAGTATTTT
CSARTSGAGTDTQYF
>TRBJ2-3|TRBV20-1|NA|TRBD2
TGCAGTGCTAAACATTCTAGCGGGGGGGAAGATACGCAGTATTTT
CSAKHSSGGEDTQYF
>TRBJ2-7|TRBV7-9|NA|NA
TGTGCCAGCAGCTTAGATTCAGGGAACGGCTACGAGCAGTACTTC
CASSLDSGNGYEQYF
>TRBJ1-5|TRBV6-2/TRBV6-3|many|TRBD1
TGTGCCAGCATGGACAGGGGGAATCAGCCCCAGCATTTT
CASMDRGNQPQHF
>TRBJ2-4|TRBV3-1|many|TRBD1
TGTGCCAGCAGCCAACCGGGACAGGGACGAAACATTCAGTACTTC
CASSQPGQGRNIQYF
>TRBJ2-7|TRBV28|NA|TRBD2
TGTGCCAGCAGTTTCCACACTAGCGGGGCCTACGAGCAGTACTTC
CASSFHTSGAYEQYF
>TRBJ1-2|TRBV10-2|few|NA
TGCGCCAGCAGTGAAACAGGGTTTTACTATGGCTACACCTTC
CASSETGFYYGYTF
>TRBJ1-4|TRBV10-3|NA|NA
TGTGCCATCAGGCAGGCAACTAATGAAAAACTGTTTTTT
CAIRQATNEKLFF
>TRBJ2-2|TRBV24-1|few|TRBD2
TGTGCCACCAGTGATCCTAGGCGGGAGGGCCTGGACGGGGAGCTGTTTTTT
CATSDPRREGLDGELFF
>TRBJ2-7|TRBV5-1|NA|TRBD2
TGCGCCAGCAGCCCCGGGACTAGCGGGAGGGCCGGGGTCGAGCAGTACTTC
CASSPGTSGRAGVEQYF
>TRBJ2-7|TRBV20-1|few|TRBD2
TGCAGTGCTAGAGACCCCAGGACTAGCGGGGGATACGAGCAGTACTTC
CSARDPRTSGGYEQYF
>TRBJ1-1|TRBV7-9|NA|NA
TGTGCCAGCAGCTTAGATCCGGGTGTCGGCACTGAAGCTTTCTTT
CASSLDPGVGTEAFF
>TRBJ2-4|TRBV20-1|NA|NA
TGCAGTGCGGGCGGGGTAGCCAAAAACATTCAGTACTTC
CSAGGVAKNIQYF
>TRBJ2-2|TRBV27|many|TRBD1
TGTGCCAGCAGTAAGGGACAGGGCAAGAACACCGGGGAGCTGTTTTTT
CASSKGQGKNTGELFF
>TRBJ2-5|TRBV5-1|NA|NA
TGCGCCAGCAGCTTAGGGGGGGCACAAGAGACCCAGTACTTC
CASSLGGAQETQYF
>TRBJ2-7|TRBV5-1|many|TRBD1
TGCGCCAGCAGCTCGCCCGACAGGGTCGCGCAGTACTTC
CASSSPDRVAQYF
>TRBJ2-7|TRBV20-1|NA|NA
TGCAGTGCGAGAACCAGATGGTCGAGCTACGAGCAGTACTTC
CSARTRWSSYEQYF
>TRBJ2-2|TRBV5-1|NA|NA
TGCGCCAGCAGCCAACGGCCCGGGTCGGGCACCGGGGAGCTGTTTTTT
CASSQRPGSGTGELFF
>TRBJ1-6|TRBV2|few|NA
TGTGCCAGCAGTGGTATGGGTATCCGTTCACCCCTCCACTTT
CASSGMGIRSPLHF
>TRBJ2-5|TRBV19|NA|TRBD1
TGTGCCAGTAGTACCAGGGGGCTCGGAGAGACCCAGTACTTC
CASSTRGLGETQYF
>TRBJ2-7|TRBV15|NA|TRBD2
TGTGCCACCAGCAGAGAGGTTTCTAGCGGGGCCTACGAGCAGTACTTC
CATSREVSSGAYEQYF
>TRBJ2-4|TRBV12-3/TRBV12-4|NA|NA
TGTGCCAGCAGTAGGGCGTCTAAAAACATTCAGTACTTC
CASSRASKNIQYF
>TRBJ2-3|TRBV5-1|many|NA
TGCGCCAGCAGTTTCGGGAAGGGGACAGATACGCAGTATTTT
CASSFGKGTDTQYF
>TRBJ2-1|TRBV5-1|NA|TRBD2
TGCGCCAGCAGCTTGACGGGACTAGGGGTCAATGAGCAGTTCTTC
CASSLTGLGVNEQFF
>TRBJ2-7|TRBV4-2|few|NA
TGTGCCAGCAGCCAAAAGGAGGGATACGAGCAGTACTTC
CASSQKEGYEQYF
>TRBJ1-2|TRBV5-6|few|NA
TGTGCCAGCAGCTTGACGCAGACTTCCTATGGCTACACCTTC
CASSLTQTSYGYTF
>TRBJ2-7|TRBV12-3/TRBV12-4|NA|NA
TGTGCCAGCACCCACAGTCTCTCACCGATCTACGAGCAGTACTTC
CASTHSLSPIYEQYF
>TRBJ1-1|TRBV28|many|NA
TGTGCCAGCAGTTTTCGGGATGGTGAAGCTTTCTTT
CASSFRDGEAFF
>TRBJ2-2|TRBV9|NA|TRBD2
TGTGCCAGCAGCGTAAGCCTAGCGGGATCCGGGGAGCTGTTTTTT
CASSVSLAGSGELFF
>TRBJ2-1|TRBV5-1|NA|TRBD1
TGCGCCAGCAGCTGGAGACAGGGGGCTACTGAGCAGTTCTTC
CASSWRQGATEQFF
>TRBJ2-7|TRBV4-1|few|NA
TGCGCCAGCAGCCAAGTCAGCCTCTCCTACGAGCAGTACTTC
CASSQVSLSYEQYF
>TRBJ2-1|TRBV11-2|few|TRBD2
TGTGCCAGCAGCTCCCGACAAGGACTAGCGGGAGGGCGACAAAATGAGCAGTTCTTC
CASSSRQGLAGGRQNEQFF
>TRBJ2-7|TRBV28|NA|NA
TGTGCCAGCAGTTTTCGGGGCTCCGCCGAGCAGTACTTC
CASSFRGSAEQYF
>TRBJ2-2|TRBV14|few|TRBD2
TGTGCCAGCAGCAAAACTAGCGGGAAGAACACCGGGGAGCTGTTTTTT
CASSKTSGKNTGELFF
>TRBJ2-5|TRBV11-1|few|TRBD2
TGTGCCAGCAGCGGGACTAGCGGGGCAAAGACCCAGTACTTC
CASSGTSGAKTQYF
>TRBJ2-3|TRBV29-1|few|TRBD2
TGCAGCGTTGAAGAAGGAAGGGCGGGGGGTCATCATACGCAGTATTTT
CSVEEGRAGGHHTQYF
>TRBJ2-7|TRBV5-1|few|TRBD1
TGCGCCAGCAGCCCAGGGGACAGGTCCTCTTCCTTC
CASSPGDRSSSF
>TRBJ2-3|TRBV27|few|NA
TGTGCCAGCAGTCCTAAACCCGGGACGAGGAGGGCGGATACGCAGTATTTT
CASSPKPGTRRADTQYF
>TRBJ2-1|TRBV7-2|many|TRBD2
TGTGCCAGCAGCCCGCGGACTAGCGGGGGCCTGGATGAGCAGTTCTTC
CASSPRTSGGLDEQFF
>TRBJ2-6|TRBV12-3/TRBV12-4|few|NA
TGTGCCAGCACCGAGGGGGGGGCCAACGTCCTGACTTTC
CASTEGGANVLTF
>TRBJ2-7|TRBV28|NA|NA
TGTGCCAGCAGTCGGGGCTTCCGCTACGAGCAGTACTTC
CASSRGFRYEQYF
>TRBJ2-5|TRBV3-1|few|NA
TGTGCCAGCAGCCAAGGACCGCAACAAGAGACCCAGTACTTC
CASSQGPQQETQYF
>TRBJ2-1|TRBV3-1|few|TRBD1
TGTGCCAGCAGCCCTCCACAGGGGGCTTTGAATGAGCAGTTCTTC
CASSPPQGALNEQFF
>TRBJ2-1|TRBV29-1|few|TRBD1
TGCAGCGTTGAAGAATCCGGGACAGGTTGGAGTGAGCAGTTCTTC
CSVEESGTGWSEQFF
>TRBJ1-2|TRBV5-1|NA|NA
TGCGCCAGCAGCTCGGGTGAGGGGCGCTTAAGTGGCTACACCTTC
CASSSGEGRLSGYTF
>TRBJ2-1|TRBV10-3|NA|NA
TGTGCCATCTCGGCGGTAGGGAGCTCCTACAATGAGCAGTTCTTC
CAISAVGSSYNEQFF
>TRBJ2-5|TRBV6-1|few|TRBD1
TGTGCCAGCAGCCCACCGACAGGGGGCCTTTCCCCTGAGACCCAGTACTTC
CASSPPTGGLSPETQYF
>TRBJ2-7|TRBV7-9|few|TRBD1
TGTGCCAGCAGCTCCTACAGGGGACCATCCTACGAGCAGTACTTC
CASSSYRGPSYEQYF